One TCR beta chain is described in this entry. Germline CDR1 DFQATT, CDR2 SNEGSKA (reference sequence). This CDR3 region has 17 residues. The V end was cut by 7 bases, the J end by 0 bases, with 19 bases between. This entry belongs to a study of patients and donors after allogeneic stem cell transplantation. TCRdb used MiXCR to reprocess the RT-PCR reads, holding one entry per CDR3 protein. The sample contains more than 850,000 distinct CDR3 sequences, under 20% of which appear only once. The rearrangement links TRBV20-1 to TRBJ1-6; possibly TRBD1 for D (5 bases). The receptor was isolated from a human donor who was either an allogeneic HSCT recipient or a stem cell or donor lymphocyte infusion donor (not recorded which). It is not recorded whose cells these are; they may come from a transplant donor. The sequenced sample was blood, either unsorted or a sorted T cell fraction (not recorded which). CDR3: CSVGAGISLSYNSPLHF. In DNA, the CDR3 is TGCAGTGTTGGGGCAGGAATCAGCCTCTCCTATAATTCACCCCTCCACTTT.